The 31 T cell receptor beta chains presented below share a single source sample, sequenced in a study of T cells in Graves' hyperthyroidism and ophthalmopathy. RNA transcripts were the template for amplifying TCR beta CDR3 regions. Using the HTBI primer set, a first-round RT-PCR was run on the TCR CDR3. TCRdb called the multiplex PCR reads again in MiXCR, with one record for every CDR3 protein. This table holds fewer than 700,000 distinct CDR3 sequences, around 16% found once. The sample consisted of blood. These receptors were collected from a woman between 25 and 40 years old with Graves' hyperthyroidism.

This clonotype was detected only a few times. The gene calls are TRBV6-5 and TRBJ2-7, with D tentatively TRBD2 (5 bases). The germline V gene encodes CDR1 MNHEY and CDR2 SVGAGI. Trimming cost V 0 bases and J 7 bases, with 10 bases left between them. This CDR3 contains 13 residues. CDR3 bases: TGTGCCAGCAGTTACTCGGGAGATGGGGAGCAGTACTTC. It codes for CASSYSGDGEQYF.

V and J are TRBV20-1 and TRBJ2-7; 7 positions agree with TRBD1. V lost 2 bases, J lost 4 bases, and 8 bases stayed unmatched. The CDR3 length is 14 residues. Germline V gene data show CDR1 as DFQATT and CDR2 as SNEGSKA (reference sequence). This chain's CDR3 is CSARSGQFTYEQYF. DNA of the CDR3: TGCAGTGCTAGATCGGGACAGTTTACGTACGAGCAGTACTTC.

This clonotype was detected ten times or more. This sequence joins TRBV12-3 or TRBV12-4 and TRBJ2-2; TRBD1 might be the D (5 bases). V was clipped by 4 bases and J by 0 bases, with 9 bases between them. The length of the CDR3 is 15 residues. DNA for the CDR3: TGTGCCAGCAGTTCCAGGGAAACGAACACCGGGGAGCTGTTTTTT. This codes for CASSSRETNTGELFF.

This clonotype was seen many times. J is TRBJ2-5 and V is TRBV7-2; D may match TRBD1 or TRBD2 (5 bases each). CDR3 length: 15 amino acids. Germline V gene lookup returns CDR1 SGHTA and CDR2 FQGNSA. Trimming took off 1 base at V and 4 bases at J, with 13 bases between the two ends. CDR3 sequence reads: CASSLVGGGGETQYF. The CDR3 DNA follows: TGTGCCAGCAGCTTAGTGGGTGGGGGTGGAGAGACCCAGTACTTC.

This chain connects TRBV13 to TRBJ2-4, with TRBD2 matching 11 bases. Losses at the gene ends were 6 bases for V and 3 bases for J; bases not matched to a gene: 10. The CDR3 runs to 17 residues. Germline loops: CDR1 PRHDT, CDR2 FYEKMQ (reference sequence). The CDR3 loop is CASSKLAGERVKNIQYF. CDR3 bases: TGTGCCAGCAGTAAACTAGCGGGAGAGCGTGTCAAAAACATTCAGTACTTC.

V usage is TRBV18 and J usage is TRBJ1-2; the match to TRBD1 covers 7 bases. CDR1 KGHSH and CDR2 LQKENI come from the germline V gene. This CDR3 spans 14 amino acids. The V and J ends lost 5 bases and 4 bases, in that order; junction bases with no gene match: 7. CDR3 sequence: CASSYDRAGYGYTF. The CDR3 nucleotides read TGTGCCAGCTCATACGACAGGGCCGGCTATGGCTACACCTTC. Supplemented by reference TRBV18 and TRBJ1-2, the full variable domain reads NAGVMQNPRHLVRRRGQEARLRCSPMKGHSHVYWYRQLPEEGLKFMVYLQKENIIDESGMPKERFSAEFPKEGPSILRIQQVVRGDSAAYFCASSYDRAGYGYTFGSGTRLTVV.

This clonotype has a handful of counts. The chain has TRBV30 and TRBJ2-7, with 8 bases fitting TRBD2. Germline V CDR1 and CDR2: GTSNPN, SVGIG (reference sequence). Trimming took 4 bases from V and 6 from J; bases not matched to a gene: 11. This CDR3 has 14 amino acids. The CDR3 reads CAWKGMSGSPEQYF. The CDR3 DNA follows: TGTGCCTGGAAGGGTATGAGCGGGAGCCCCGAGCAGTACTTC.

To note about this clonotype: A much larger clone lies a single base off, so this may be a read error. The chain has TRBV11-2 and TRBJ2-5, with D perhaps TRBD1 or TRBD2 (6 bases each). The ends were cut back, 0 bases at V and 7 bases at J, with 12 bases in the middle. From germline, CDR1 is SGHAT and CDR2 FQNNGV. CDR3 length equals 14 residues. The CDR3, as DNA: TGTGCCAGCAGCTTAGATCCGGGGGCGGGGACCCAGTACTTC. As protein: CASSLDPGAGTQYF.

This clonotype was detected ten times or more. The chain links TRBV28 to TRBJ2-5; possibly TRBD1 or TRBD2 for D (5 bases each). CDR3 size: 14 residues. CDR1 is MDHEN, CDR2 SYDVKM, per germline. With 6 bases removed from V and 5 bases from J, the gap between germline ends came to 16 bases. The CDR3 DNA follows: TGTGCCAGCAGGGGACCGAGCGAGGTCGAGACCCAGTACTTC. Translating gives CASRGPSEVETQYF. Full variable domain (missing parts from reference TRBV28 and TRBJ2-5): DVKVTQSSRYLVKRTGEKVFLECVQDMDHENMFWYRQDPGLGLRLIYFSYDVKMKEKGDIPEGYSVSREKKERFSLILESASTNQTSMYLCASRGPSEVETQYFGPGTRLLVL.

Many counts were recorded for this clonotype. The chain carries TRBV7-9 and TRBJ2-1; the D call may be TRBD1 or TRBD2 (5 bases each). V lost 4 bases and J lost 8, with 15 bases in between. Looked up from germline, CDR1 is SEHNR and CDR2 is FQNEAQ (reference sequence). This CDR3 comprises 14 residues. CDR3 bases: TGTGCCAGCAGCTCGGGACCTCGGTCCCATGAGCAGTTCTTC. Translating gives CASSSGPRSHEQFF.

V and J are TRBV10-3 and TRBJ1-2; D ambiguous. Trimming shortened V by 2 bases and J by 3 bases, and 4 bases separated the two germline ends. Germline assignment: CDR1 ENHRY and CDR2 SYGVKD. The CDR3 has 12 amino acids. This CDR3 reads CAISETYYGYTF. CDR3 DNA: TGTGCCATCAGTGAGACCTACTATGGCTACACCTTC.

This clonotype was recorded many times. This sequence joins TRBV2 and TRBJ1-6, with D possibly TRBD1 on 5 matching bases. The CDR3 covers 14 residues. CDR1 is SNHLY and CDR2 is FYNNEI in the germline V gene. V was shortened by 7 bases and J by 5 bases, with 12 bases between the two germline ends. CDR3 residues: CASKGHLDNSPLHF. The CDR3 DNA reads as TGTGCCAGCAAAGGACACCTTGATAATTCACCCCTCCACTTT.

This clonotype was found many times. The rearrangement uses TRBV20-1 and TRBJ2-5; D perhaps matches TRBD1 (5 bases). V was pared by 0 bases and J by 13 bases, with 15 bases between. There are 12 residues in the CDR3. Germline V lookup: CDR1 DFQATT, CDR2 SNEGSKA (reference sequence). CDR3 sequence (DNA): TGCAGTGCTAGAGATCAAGGGGATGTGGCGTACTTC. Amino acid sequence: CSARDQGDVAYF.

This clonotype was observed a single time. A much larger clone differs from this one at a single base, so this may be a read error. The V and J genes are TRBV28 and TRBJ1-4; no definite D call. There are 16 residues in the CDR3. CDR1 and CDR2 (germline): MDHEN, SYDVKM. CDR3 in amino acids: CASSSPFGETNEKLVF. DNA of the CDR3: TGTGCCAGCAGTTCCCCTTTCGGTGAAACTAATGAAAAACTGGTTTTT.

The chain is built from TRBV30 and TRBJ1-1; the D gene is possibly TRBD1 (6 bases). Looked up from germline, CDR1 is GTSNPN and CDR2 is SVGIG (reference sequence). CDR3 length equals 12 residues. The germline V and J ends were trimmed by 6 bases and 2 bases, with 10 bases remaining between them. CDR3 sequence: CACDRFNTEAFF. The CDR3 DNA reads as TGTGCCTGCGACAGGTTCAACACTGAAGCTTTCTTT.

This clonotype was found a few times. This chain uses TRBV6-1 with TRBJ1-2, with D unclear. The CDR3 has 12 residues. Germline CDR1 is MNHNS and CDR2 is SASEGT. Deletions cut 6 bases from V and 7 bases from J, with 12 bases between. Written as DNA, the CDR3 is TGTGCCAGCAGCCTTCGGACGCTTGGCTACACCTTC. It is translated as CASSLRTLGYTF.

The V call is TRBV27, the J call TRBJ2-1, with D possibly matching TRBD2 (5 bases). Trimming left V 2 bases short and J 6 bases short, with 23 bases between. This CDR3 is 18 amino acids long. CDR1 and CDR2 (germline): MNHEY, SMNVEV (reference sequence). The CDR3 region has the DNA TGTGCCAGCAGTTTAGGGGTGGGGTCGGGTATTGGAGGCAATGAGCAGTTCTTC. Its protein is CASSLGVGSGIGGNEQFF.

The V and J genes are TRBV5-1 and TRBJ2-1; D could derive from TRBD1 or TRBD2 (5 bases each). With 4 bases removed from V and 1 base from J, the gap between germline ends came to 12 bases. Germline values: CDR1 SGHRS, CDR2 YFSETQ. The CDR3 is 15 amino acids. CDR3 DNA: TGCGCCAGCAGCCGAGGGGTAGAATCCTACAATGAGCAGTTCTTC. Amino acids: CASSRGVESYNEQFF.

At least ten counts were recorded for this clonotype. The chain carries TRBV20-1 and TRBJ2-3; TRBD2 matches 14 bases. Germline CDR1 and CDR2: DFQATT and SNEGSKA (reference sequence). The trim removed 5 bases at V and 3 bases at J, leaving 4 bases unmatched. The CDR3 totals 15 residues. The CDR3 DNA follows: TGCAGTGCTTTGACTAGCGGGAGGGGGACAGATACGCAGTATTTT. Protein product: CSALTSGRGTDTQYF.

This clonotype has a count of ten or more. V usage is TRBV24-1 and J usage is TRBJ2-1; 9 bases align to TRBD2. The CDR3 loop spans 14 amino acids. V lost 7 bases and J lost 10; bases outside the gene matches: 10. Looked up from germline, CDR1 is KGHDR and CDR2 is SFDVKD. The chain's CDR3 is CATRGDSGRDEQFF. The CDR3 DNA follows: TGTGCCACCAGGGGTGATAGCGGGAGAGACGAGCAGTTCTTC.

This clonotype was picked up a small number of times. The V call is TRBV29-1, the J call TRBJ1-1; 9 nucleotides match TRBD1. J gave up 5 bases and V 7 bases, and 5 bases lay outside the gene matches. The CDR3 is 12 amino acids. Germline lookup yields CDR1 SQVTM and CDR2 ANQGSEA. This chain's CDR3 is CSERQGVTEAFF. CDR3 DNA sequence: TGCAGCGAAAGACAGGGGGTAACTGAAGCTTTCTTT. The full variable domain, in which reference TRBV29-1 and TRBJ1-1 provide the parts outside the CDR3, is SAVISQKPSRDICQRGTSLTIQCQVDSQVTMMFWYRQQPGQSLTLIATANQGSEATYESGFVIDKFPISRPNLTFSTLTVSNMSPEDSSIYLCSERQGVTEAFFGQGTRLTVV.

This chain links TRBV24-1 with TRBJ2-4; D might be TRBD2 (5 bases). The germline gives CDR1 KGHDR, CDR2 SFDVKD. V was trimmed by 4 bases and J by 3 bases, leaving 12 bases between them. This CDR3 spans 15 amino acids. The CDR3 DNA follows: TGTGCCACCAGTGACGACAATGGGAGCAAAAACATTCAGTACTTC. It yields the protein CATSDDNGSKNIQYF.

V gene TRBV7-8 combines with J gene TRBJ2-7, with D possibly being TRBD1 or TRBD2 (5 bases each). V lost 1 base and J 0 bases, leaving 13 bases between the germline ends. Germline lookup yields CDR1 SGHVS and CDR2 FQNEAQ. The CDR3 runs 16 residues. The CDR3 nucleotides are TGTGCCAGCAGCTTAGGGAGCCGGGACGGCTCCTACGAGCAGTACTTC. This codes for CASSLGSRDGSYEQYF.

The V gene is TRBV12-3 or TRBV12-4, the J gene TRBJ1-1; 7 nucleotides align to TRBD1. The ends lost 2 bases at V and 6 bases at J; junction bases unmatched: 9. This CDR3 region has 15 residues. The chain's CDR3 is CASSLRQGRGAEAFF. The DNA for the CDR3 is TGTGCCAGCAGTTTACGACAGGGCCGAGGGGCTGAAGCTTTCTTT.

Ten or more counts support this clonotype. The chain uses TRBV30 and TRBJ1-4; D might be TRBD1 (6 bases). Germline loops: CDR1 GTSNPN, CDR2 SVGIG (reference sequence). The CDR3 sequence is 15 residues long. V shed 2 bases and J shed 5 bases, with 15 bases lying between them. The CDR3 protein is CAWSSYRVDNEKLFF. The CDR3 nucleotides are TGTGCCTGGAGTTCTTACAGGGTCGACAATGAAAAACTGTTTTTT.

This clonotype was counted once. The chain uses TRBV29-1 and TRBJ1-4; D gene uncertain. The CDR3 extends over 13 amino acids. Germline lookup yields CDR1 SQVTM and CDR2 ANQGSEA. V dropped 4 bases and J dropped 7 bases, with 13 bases sitting between them. The CDR3 sequence: CSVATGVFEKLFF. In nucleotides, the CDR3 is TGCAGCGTTGCGACCGGGGTTTTTGAAAAACTGTTTTTT.

This clonotype was detected ten times or more. The chain has TRBV3-1 and TRBJ2-5; either TRBD1 or TRBD2 may supply D (6 bases each). V lost 5 bases to trimming and J lost 5 bases, with 18 bases between them. Germline assignment: CDR1 LGHDT and CDR2 YNNKEL (reference sequence). The CDR3 has 15 residues. The CDR3 is CASSAGQGYSETQYF. The CDR3 bases are TGTGCCAGCAGCGCGGGGCAGGGGTATTCCGAGACCCAGTACTTC.

With respect to this clonotype: Given a much more abundant clone one base away, this may be a read error. The rearrangement links TRBV20-1 to TRBJ2-7; D unclear. Germline CDR1 DFQATT, CDR2 SNEGSKA (reference sequence). This CDR3 comprises 13 residues. Trimming removed 4 bases from V and 6 bases from J, with 16 bases in between. The CDR3 DNA reads TGCAGTGCTATACAAGGGCCCACCTGCGAGCAGTACTTC. Translation: CSAIQGPTCEQYF.

This clonotype was seen many times. The chain has TRBV28 and TRBJ1-2; TRBD1 aligns across 7 bases. This CDR3 is built from 15 residues. The germline CDR1 and CDR2 sequences are MDHEN and SYDVKM. V gave up 3 bases and J gave up 4 bases; unmatched junction bases: 8. The CDR3 is CASSLKGALLYGYTF. CDR3 in DNA: TGTGCCAGCAGTTTGAAGGGGGCCCTCCTCTATGGCTACACCTTC.

The sample holds many counts of this clonotype. The chain has TRBV7-3 and TRBJ2-1, with a possible D match to TRBD2 (6 bases). Germline V gene data show CDR1 as SGHTA and CDR2 as FQGTGA. The CDR3 has 16 residues. Deletions cut 4 bases from V and 3 bases from J, with 16 bases between. CDR3 DNA: TGTGCCAGCAGCTCCTTGGAGGGGCCATACTACAATGAGCAGTTCTTC. It yields the protein CASSSLEGPYYNEQFF. The full variable domain, its missing parts supplied by reference TRBV7-3 and TRBJ2-1, is GAGVSQTPSNKVTEKGKYVELRCDPISGHTALYWYRQSLGQGPEFLIYFQGTGAADDSGLPNDRFFAVRPEGSVSTLKIQRTERGDSAVYLCASSSLEGPYYNEQFFGPGTRLTVL.

The table lists this clonotype with a few counts. The chain links TRBV3-1 to TRBJ2-1, with a possible D match to TRBD1 (6 bases). Germline V CDR1 and CDR2: LGHDT, YNNKEL (reference sequence). The V and J ends lost 2 bases and 9 bases respectively, with 14 bases between them. This CDR3 is built from 14 residues. The CDR3 loop is CASSQLTGSGEQFF. The CDR3 DNA reads as TGTGCCAGCAGCCAACTTACAGGGTCAGGTGAGCAGTTCTTC.